The present T cell receptor (beta chain) was sequenced within a study of T cell repertoires in cytomegalovirus infection. On the study more broadly: From public TCR beta signatures came an indication of both CMV infection and matching HLA type.

MiXCR, applied by TCRdb to the reads, yields one record per CDR3 protein. The repertoire holds 200,000 or so distinct CDR3 sequences, with about 30% as singletons. A note on this clonotype: The antigen is not known.

Study results and limitations: Clonotype analysis showed dominance of the ex vivo response by HLA-C-restricted CMV-specific TCR beta clonotypes.

This sequence was found in a human donor in good health (CMV status not recorded). Some clones in this sample may be carry-over from other donors' samples. What was sequenced was PBMCs.

CDR3 protein: CASSYSRSPNYGYTF. In DNA form, the CDR3 reads TGTGCCAGCAGTTACTCCCGATCACCCAACTATGGCTACACCTTC. The gene calls are TRBV6-5 and TRBJ1-2; D unresolved. V shed 0 bases and J shed 2 bases, with 10 bases lying between them. The CDR3 runs 15 residues. Germline V gene data show CDR1 as MNHEY and CDR2 as SVGAGI.